This T cell receptor beta chain was profiled in a study of blood T cell repertoires in COVID-19. Participants were aged about 18 to 100 years from around 24 US areas. The CDR3 is 15 residues long. Germline CDR1 and CDR2: LGHNA and YNFKEQ. V shed 0 bases, J shed 4 bases, and the junction held 6 bases outside the gene matches. Produced via immunoSEQ multiplex PCR; TCRdb's table is partial and in-frame only. The table shows about 300,000 clones, with under 90% occurring only once. This TCR was recovered from a man aged 25 to 40 who had recovered from COVID-19. The chain links TRBV4-2 to TRBJ2-7, with 7 bases matching TRBD1. The sequencing input was PBMCs or T cells enriched from blood (not recorded which). The CDR3 region has the DNA TGTGCCAGCAGCCAAGATCTGGGCAGGGGGTACGAGCAGTACTTC. Amino acid sequence: CASSQDLGRGYEQYF.